Below are 15 T cell receptor beta chains sequenced from a single sample in a study of blood T cells in healthy people across ages. It was with a sample-barcoded 5' primer and a J-beta primer mix that a second PCR of about 7 to 12 cycles was run. TCRdb ran MiXCR on the 5' RACE reads and lists one entry per CDR3 protein. The sample lists approximately 1.5 million distinct CDR3 sequences, about 32% occurring once. Sequenced sample: blood. All receptors come from a woman aged 25 to 39 in good health.

This clonotype has more than one count but fewer than ten. The J gene is TRBJ2-5, the V gene TRBV7-9, with D hard to call. Germline lookup yields CDR1 SEHNR and CDR2 FQNEAQ (reference sequence). The CDR3 is 13 amino acids. V was trimmed by 4 bases and J by 1 base, leaving 7 bases between them. The CDR3 is CASSWPTQETQYF. The CDR3 DNA reads as TGTGCCAGCAGCTGGCCTACCCAAGAGACCCAGTACTTC.

This clonotype was observed a few times. V gene TRBV29-1 combines with J gene TRBJ2-5; 9 bases line up with TRBD2. Looked up from germline, CDR1 is SQVTM and CDR2 is ANQGSEA. The CDR3 is 13 residues long. J was trimmed by 7 bases and V by 6 bases; bases with no gene match: 9. Here the CDR3 DNA reads TGCAGCGTCGTGGAAAGCGGGGGGAGGACCCAGTACTTC. It encodes CSVVESGGRTQYF. The entire variable domain, with the rest obtained from reference TRBV29-1 and TRBJ2-5, is as follows: SAVISQKPSRDICQRGTSLTIQCQVDSQVTMMFWYRQQPGQSLTLIATANQGSEATYESGFVIDKFPISRPNLTFSTLTVSNMSPEDSSIYLCSVVESGGRTQYFGPGTRLLVL.

The chain links TRBV6-2 or TRBV6-3 to TRBJ2-2; no firm D call. Between the trimmed V and J ends, which lost 2 bases and 6 bases, there was a span of 10 bases. This CDR3 has 14 residues. Germline V gene data show CDR1 as MNHEY and CDR2 as SVGEGT. The CDR3 region has the DNA TGTGCCAGCAGTTACCTAGGCGGAGCCGGGGAGCTGTTTTTT. Protein sequence: CASSYLGGAGELFF.

The chain has TRBV5-1 and TRBJ2-7; the D is unclear. Trimming shortened V by 5 bases and J by 3 bases, and 15 bases separated the two germline ends. This CDR3 comprises 14 residues. Germline values: CDR1 SGHRS, CDR2 YFSETQ. CDR3 loop: CASRQSRLDYEQYF. CDR3 nucleotides: TGCGCCAGCAGGCAAAGCCGCCTAGACTACGAGCAGTACTTC.

This chain's CDR3 is CASGSESTGRETQYF. Written as DNA, the CDR3 is TGTGCTAGTGGTTCGGAATCGACAGGGCGCGAGACCCAGTACTTC. The chain links TRBV12-5 to TRBJ2-5; 7 bases map to TRBD1. The V gene's germline CDR1 is LGHNT and CDR2 FRNRAP. Losses at the gene ends were 4 bases for V and 5 bases for J; bases not matched to a gene: 10. CDR3 length equals 15 residues.

The rearrangement links TRBV10-3 to TRBJ1-1, with 11 bases aligning to TRBD1. Germline V gene data show CDR1 as ENHRY and CDR2 as SYGVKD. This CDR3 has 15 residues. The V gene end was trimmed by 10 bases and the J gene end by 1 base; junction bases not matched to a gene: 8. This CDR3 is CATRMGQGENTEAFF. CDR3 nucleotide sequence: TGTGCCACGCGGATGGGACAGGGGGAGAACACTGAAGCTTTCTTT.

The chain joins TRBV7-9 to TRBJ1-2; D call uncertain. The CDR3 has 13 residues. Trimming cost V 2 bases and J 6 bases, with 10 bases left between them. CDR1 is SEHNR, CDR2 FQNEAQ, per germline (reference sequence). The CDR3 region is CASSLLGRHGYTF. The DNA for the CDR3 is TGTGCCAGCAGCTTACTTGGACGTCATGGCTACACCTTC.

The rearrangement uses TRBV9 and TRBJ2-6, with D perhaps given as TRBD1 or TRBD2 (5 bases each). Trimming pared 0 bases from V and 4 bases from J, leaving 11 bases between. The CDR3 is made up of 16 amino acids. CDR1 and CDR2 from the germline V gene are SGDLS and YYNGEE. The CDR3 spells CASSVAGAGGANVLTF. The CDR3 DNA is TGTGCCAGCAGCGTAGCCGGGGCGGGCGGGGCCAACGTCCTGACTTTC.

This clonotype was detected a few times. The chain employs TRBV6-6 and TRBJ2-1; 7 bases map to TRBD2. Looked up from germline, CDR1 is MNHNY and CDR2 is SVGAGI (reference sequence). V gave up 5 bases and J gave up 6 bases; unmatched junction bases: 13. This CDR3 is built from 16 residues. The CDR3 region has the DNA TGTGCCAGCAGTCCCTACCGGGAGGCCGGCCTCAATGAGCAGTTCTTC. Encoded protein: CASSPYREAGLNEQFF.

CDR3 bases: TGTGCCAGCAGTTTCCTGACAGGGCCTCCCCTCTATGGCTACACCTTC. Encoded protein: CASSFLTGPPLYGYTF. The V gene is TRBV12-3 or TRBV12-4, the J gene TRBJ1-2; TRBD1 aligns across 7 bases. This CDR3 spans 16 amino acids. Trimming removed 3 bases from V and 4 bases from J; junction bases left unmatched: 11.

This clonotype showed up just once. A much larger clone differs by one base, so this may be a read error. This chain connects TRBV20-1 to TRBJ2-3; D is unresolved. The CDR3 extends over 12 amino acids. Trimming removed 3 bases from V and 7 bases from J, with 11 bases in between. Germline CDR1 reads DFQATT; CDR2 reads SNEGSKA (reference sequence). CDR3 in DNA: TGCAGTGCTAGGGAGAGCATCCATACGCAGTATTTT. Its protein is CSARESIHTQYF.

This clonotype has only a few counts. The chain has TRBV6-5 and TRBJ2-7; 10 bases map to TRBD2. Germline values: CDR1 MNHEY, CDR2 SVGAGI. The CDR3 has 16 residues. Trimming cost V 5 bases and J 0 bases; bases outside gene matches: 7. For the CDR3, the DNA is TGTGCCAGCAGTAAGGAGCCTAGCGGGAGCTCCTACGAGCAGTACTTC. As protein: CASSKEPSGSSYEQYF.

The CDR3 DNA sequence: TGCAGTGCACCCGAGGGACAGTACAATGAGCAGTTCTTC. Its protein is CSAPEGQYNEQFF. V and J are TRBV20-1 and TRBJ2-1; 7 bases are shared with TRBD1. V lost 6 bases to trimming and J lost 4 bases; unmatched junction nucleotides: 6. There are 13 residues in the CDR3. Germline V gene lookup returns CDR1 DFQATT and CDR2 SNEGSKA (reference sequence).

This clonotype appeared a single time. This chain connects TRBV27 to TRBJ2-3, with 7 bases that match TRBD2. Germline V gene data show CDR1 as MNHEY and CDR2 as SMNVEV (reference sequence). After removal of 2 bases from V and 6 bases from J, the junction contained 14 bases not matched to a gene. The CDR3 has 17 amino acids. Here the CDR3 DNA reads TGTGCCAGCAGTTTAGGAATCACGGGAGGACCGCCGGATACGCAGTATTTT. Translated: CASSLGITGGPPDTQYF.

With regard to this clonotype: This could be a read error, since a much larger clone is one nucleotide away. The V gene is TRBV29-1, the J gene TRBJ2-7; D uncertain. This CDR3 contains 14 residues. V lost 5 bases to trimming and J lost 2 bases, with 16 bases between them. The V gene's germline CDR1 is SQVTM and CDR2 ANQGSEA. CDR3: CSVLTERSTYEQYF. As DNA, the CDR3 is TGCAGCGTTCTGACGGAGCGCTCTACCTACGAGCAGTACTTC.